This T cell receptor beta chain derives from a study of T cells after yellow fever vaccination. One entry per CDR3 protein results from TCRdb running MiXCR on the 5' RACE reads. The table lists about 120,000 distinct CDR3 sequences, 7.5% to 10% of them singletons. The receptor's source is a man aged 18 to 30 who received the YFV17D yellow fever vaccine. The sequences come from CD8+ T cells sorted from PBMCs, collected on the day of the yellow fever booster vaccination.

DNA for the CDR3: TGTGCCAGCAGTTTGGGGGGATGGGTTGAAGCTTTCTTT. Its translation is CASSLGGWVEAFF. The chain recombines TRBV12-3 or TRBV12-4 with TRBJ1-1; perhaps TRBD1 as D (5 bases). The CDR3 runs to 13 residues. The V end lost 3 bases, the J end lost 7 bases, and 12 bases lay between the germline ends.